This TCR beta chain emerged from a study of Ad26.COV2.S vaccination and SARS-CoV-2 variants. Regarding the study as a whole: While placebo recipients had lower spike-specific TCR breadth, vaccine recipients had more.

Indicated treatment: some 19 received Ad26.COV2.S at low or high dose, single or two shots; several received placebo; per-sample allocation not given. Each sample was drawn 63 days after the first injection (of vaccine or placebo). Ad26.COV2.S expressed prefusion-stabilized spike from the original Wuhan strain. The CDR3 covers 14 residues. CDR1 is MNHEY and CDR2 is SVGEGT in the germline V gene. The germline V and J ends were trimmed by 6 bases and 9 bases, with 18 bases remaining between them. Sequencing used immunoSEQ multiplex PCR; TCRdb keeps in-frame clones, though not all of them. The sample shows 350,000 to 550,000 clones, roughly nine tenths of them seen only once. Worth noting for this clone: Its antigen is unknown.

This receptor was identified in a person aged 18-65 years who received the Ad26.COV2.S COVID-19 vaccine or a placebo. Sequencing used peripheral blood, obtained in a trial of Ad26.COV2.S vaccine versus placebo. This rearrangement joins TRBV6-2 or TRBV6-3 to TRBJ1-5; possible D gene TRBD1, 5 bases. CDR3: CASSPGTASSPQHF. For the CDR3, the DNA is TGTGCCAGCAGCCCCGGGACGGCATCGTCGCCCCAGCATTTT.